This T cell receptor (beta chain) was found in a study of patients and donors after allogeneic stem cell transplantation. This clonotype was observed a few times. The CDR3 is 17 amino acids. Germline assignment: CDR1 SGHRS and CDR2 YFSETQ. With 0 bases clipped from V and 1 base from J, the junction kept 7 bases outside the gene matches. TCRdb called the RT-PCR reads again in MiXCR, with one record for every CDR3 protein. The table lists about 110,000 distinct CDR3 sequences, approximately 40% of them singletons, with about 27% in the top ten. The origin of this receptor is a human donor who was either an allogeneic HSCT recipient or a stem cell or donor lymphocyte infusion donor (not recorded which). It is not recorded whose cells these are; they may come from a transplant donor. Sequencing input: blood, either unsorted or a sorted T cell fraction (not recorded which). The V gene is TRBV5-1, the J gene TRBJ1-5; 7 positions match TRBD1. CDR3 region: CASSLGTGPGSNQPQHF. CDR3 sequence (DNA): TGCGCCAGCAGCTTGGGGACAGGCCCTGGGAGCAATCAGCCCCAGCATTTT.